This record covers a single T cell receptor (beta chain). Its antigen is not known. The CDR3 covers 14 residues. Trimming removed 2 bases at V and 4 bases at J, with 11 bases between. Germline CDR1 and CDR2: SEHNR and FQNEAQ (reference sequence). Clones were read by immunoSEQ multiplex PCR, and TCRdb kept only the in-frame ones, dropping some. Of about 100,000 clones listed, around 96% are singletons. The donors were members of the approximately 120-subject validation cohort (separate from the approximately 670-subject first cohort). This record comes from a study of cytomegalovirus exposure and HLA in healthy donors. Study results and caveats: It was reported that the classifier diagnosed cytomegalovirus status with high specificity and sensitivity in both the original and validation cohorts. The dataset shows that most TCR sequences were rare, while some public TCRs occurred in many donors. TCR beta chains numbering more than 150 were designated cytomegalovirus-associated.

Sequencing input: PBMCs. The TCR sequence derives from a woman in her late teens or twenties in good health and CMV-seronegative. V is TRBV7-9 and J is TRBJ1-1; D unresolved. CDR3 in DNA: TGTGCCAGCAGCTTAAGCTTGGAGGGCACTGAAGCTTTCTTT. Translated: CASSLSLEGTEAFF.